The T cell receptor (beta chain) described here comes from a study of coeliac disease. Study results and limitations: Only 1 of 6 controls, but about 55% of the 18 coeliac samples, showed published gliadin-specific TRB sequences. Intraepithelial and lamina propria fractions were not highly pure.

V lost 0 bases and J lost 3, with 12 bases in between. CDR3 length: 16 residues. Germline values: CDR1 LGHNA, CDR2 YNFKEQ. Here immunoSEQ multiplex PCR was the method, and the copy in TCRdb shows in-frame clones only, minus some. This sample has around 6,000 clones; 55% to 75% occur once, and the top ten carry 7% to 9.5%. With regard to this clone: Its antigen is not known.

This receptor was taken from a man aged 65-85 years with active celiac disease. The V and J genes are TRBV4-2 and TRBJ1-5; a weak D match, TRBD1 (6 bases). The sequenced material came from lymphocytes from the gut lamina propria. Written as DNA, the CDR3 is TGTGCCAGCAGCCAAGATCAGACAGGAAACAATCAGCCCCAGCATTTT. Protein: CASSQDQTGNNQPQHF.